What follows describes a single T cell receptor beta chain. This sample is drawn from a study of blood T cell repertoires in COVID-19. In the study overall: Italy, Spain and the United States were the sources of the convalescent and acute COVID-19 samples. The analysed material was cDNA or gDNA that came from T cells, B-cell-depleted T cells, or PBMCs.

Germline V gene data show CDR1 as MDHEN and CDR2 as SYDVKM. This CDR3 contains 14 residues. V lost 6 bases and J lost 10; bases outside the gene matches: 6. Per the authors' pipeline: Amplification of reference gene primers was used by the study to estimate nucleated cell counts. Sequenced by immunoSEQ multiplex PCR; TCRdb stores in-frame clones only, minus some. The V and J calls and clone size are taken from that table; D and trimming were inferred from the DNA. The profile shows 95,000 to 100,000 clones, about 90% of them singletons. The clonotype comes from a man aged 50 to 59 with acute or convalescent COVID-19. The chain recombines TRBV28 with TRBJ1-6; TRBD1 matches 10 bases. The sample consisted of peripheral blood. The CDR3 here is CASSHGQGGSPLHF. The CDR3 region has the DNA TGTGCCAGCAGCCATGGACAGGGGGGATCACCCCTCCACTTT.